These 6 T cell receptor beta chains were sequenced from one sample in a study of spatial heterogeneity in lung cancer. TCRdb used MiXCR to reprocess the 5' RACE reads, holding one entry per CDR3 protein. The table has roughly 29,000 distinct CDR3 sequences, more than 4.5% seen once. Sample time point: blood at routine non-recurrence follow-up after resection. This specimen was PBMCs, taken at follow-up. The receptors shown here come from a female donor with early-stage non-small cell lung cancer.

The table lists this clonotype with many counts. The chain links TRBV20-1 to TRBJ2-3; 14 bases fit TRBD2. V dropped 3 bases and J dropped 3; count of bases not matched to a gene: 5. The CDR3 is 16 amino acids. Germline-derived CDR1 and CDR2 are DFQATT and SNEGSKA (reference sequence). CDR3 amino acids: CSASGTSGGPTDTQYF. The CDR3, as DNA: TGCAGTGCTAGCGGGACTAGCGGGGGCCCTACAGATACGCAGTATTTT.

This clonotype was detected many times. The chain is built from TRBV10-3 and TRBJ2-3, with 11 bases aligning to TRBD2. The V gene's germline CDR1 is ENHRY and CDR2 SYGVKD. The length of the CDR3 is 14 residues. V lost 10 bases to trimming and J lost 5 bases; unmatched junction nucleotides: 8. The CDR3 region has the DNA TGTGCCACCGTAGCGGGAGGGCCGGGAGATACGCAGTATTTT. Translated, it gives CATVAGGPGDTQYF.

This clonotype has a count of ten or more. The rearrangement links TRBV9 to TRBJ2-4; either TRBD1 or TRBD2 may fit D (7 bases each). V lost 3 bases and J 2 bases, leaving 12 bases between the germline ends. The CDR3 loop spans 15 amino acids. Germline lookup yields CDR1 SGDLS and CDR2 YYNGEE. Here the CDR3 reads CASSDRGLTKNIQYF. Here the CDR3 DNA reads TGTGCCAGCAGCGACAGGGGACTAACCAAAAACATTCAGTACTTC.

The J gene is TRBJ1-4, the V gene TRBV12-3 or TRBV12-4, with a weak D call TRBD1 (5 bases). CDR3 length: 14 amino acids. With 4 bases removed from V and 8 bases from J, the gap between germline ends came to 14 bases. CDR3 sequence: CASSYGGVREKLFF. The CDR3 DNA reads TGTGCCAGCAGTTACGGGGGTGTTCGGGAAAAACTGTTTTTT.

Many counts were recorded for this clonotype. The chain combines TRBV12-3 or TRBV12-4 with TRBJ1-2; D gene unclear. The CDR3 length is 14 residues. Trimming left V 7 bases short and J 4 bases short, with 16 bases between. The DNA for the CDR3 is TGTGCCAGCAAAGCAAGCCCGGAACTCTATGGCTACACCTTC. This codes for CASKASPELYGYTF.

This clonotype was seen many times. The chain recombines TRBV3-1 with TRBJ1-1; D not resolved. Germline V gene data show CDR1 as LGHDT and CDR2 as YNNKEL (reference sequence). Trimming removed 1 base from V and 7 bases from J, with 10 bases in between. The CDR3 spans 13 residues. This chain's CDR3 is CASSQGGPYEAFF. The CDR3 DNA reads TGTGCCAGCAGCCAAGGAGGGCCCTATGAAGCTTTCTTT.